This is a list of T cell receptor beta chains from one sample in a study of regulatory T cells in long-lasting Graves disease. TCRdb independently ran MiXCR on the multiplex PCR reads; one entry per CDR3 protein. The sample consists of roughly 500,000 distinct CDR3 sequences, under 25% of them appearing once. This material consisted of peripheral blood mononuclear cells (PBMCs), taken when the disease was refractory, from a patient treated with antithyroid drugs. The receptor source for this set is a female donor with Graves disease. Both conserved end residues are part of each CDR3. The D gene is left open where the match is weak. Size is omitted from some rows. Given values are once, few, many or a class for expanded clones.

D gene: TRBD1; J gene: TRBJ2-7; clone size: many; V gene: TRBV28; CDR3 protein: CASSLLGQGTMGFEQYF; CDR3 DNA: TGTGCCAGCAGTTTATTGGGACAGGGTACAATGGGCTTCGAGCAGTACTTC
D gene: -; J gene: TRBJ2-3; clone size: -; V gene: TRBV12-3/TRBV12-4; CDR3 protein: CASTQGGRRDTQYF; CDR3 DNA: TGTGCCAGCACCCAGGGGGGACGAAGGGATACGCAGTATTTT
D gene: -; J gene: TRBJ2-2; clone size: many; V gene: TRBV7-2; CDR3 protein: CASSETTNTGELFF; CDR3 DNA: TGTGCCAGCAGCGAGACTACGAACACCGGGGAGCTGTTTTTT
D gene: TRBD1; J gene: TRBJ1-2; clone size: many; V gene: TRBV29-1; CDR3 protein: CSLKDRGDYGYTF; CDR3 DNA: TGCAGCCTAAAAGACAGGGGCGACTATGGCTACACCTTC
D gene: TRBD1; J gene: TRBJ2-4; clone size: -; V gene: TRBV6-2/TRBV6-3; CDR3 protein: CASSSGTGSKNIQYF; CDR3 DNA: TGTGCCAGCAGTTCCGGGACAGGGTCCAAAAACATTCAGTACTTC
D gene: -; J gene: TRBJ2-7; clone size: -; V gene: TRBV7-8; CDR3 protein: CASSPARSPYEQYF; CDR3 DNA: TGTGCCAGCAGTCCTGCTAGATCCCCCTACGAGCAGTACTTC
D gene: -; J gene: TRBJ1-1; clone size: -; V gene: TRBV10-2; CDR3 protein: CASSIPGHLNTEAFF; CDR3 DNA: TGCGCCAGCAGTATCCCGGGACACTTGAACACTGAAGCTTTCTTT
D gene: -; J gene: TRBJ2-7; clone size: -; V gene: TRBV12-3/TRBV12-4; CDR3 protein: CASSLEIGVPSYEQYF; CDR3 DNA: TGTGCCAGCAGTTTAGAGATAGGGGTCCCCTCCTACGAGCAGTACTTC
D gene: -; J gene: TRBJ1-1; clone size: -; V gene: TRBV28; CDR3 protein: CASRVWTVNTEAFF; CDR3 DNA: TGTGCCAGCAGAGTCTGGACAGTGAACACTGAAGCTTTCTTT
D gene: -; J gene: TRBJ2-5; clone size: -; V gene: TRBV6-1; CDR3 protein: CASSDIDRMKETQYF; CDR3 DNA: TGTGCCAGCAGTGACATAGACAGGATGAAAGAGACCCAGTACTTC
D gene: -; J gene: TRBJ2-1; clone size: -; V gene: TRBV14; CDR3 protein: CASSHRVAINEQFF; CDR3 DNA: TGTGCCAGCAGCCACCGGGTAGCAATCAATGAGCAGTTCTTC
D gene: -; J gene: TRBJ2-7; clone size: few; V gene: TRBV4-2; CDR3 protein: CASSQEWDSTYEQYF; CDR3 DNA: TGTGCCAGCAGCCAAGAATGGGACTCCACCTACGAGCAGTACTTC
D gene: TRBD2; J gene: TRBJ2-3; clone size: -; V gene: TRBV12-3/TRBV12-4; CDR3 protein: CASTPGLAGGADTQYF; CDR3 DNA: TGTGCCAGCACTCCGGGACTAGCGGGAGGTGCAGATACGCAGTATTTT
D gene: -; J gene: TRBJ1-1; clone size: many; V gene: TRBV6-1; CDR3 protein: CASRSGNTEAFF; CDR3 DNA: TGTGCCTCTCGAAGTGGGAACACTGAAGCTTTCTTT
D gene: -; J gene: TRBJ2-5; clone size: -; V gene: TRBV6-2/TRBV6-3; CDR3 protein: CASSEADGRQETQYF; CDR3 DNA: TGTGCCAGCAGTGAAGCGGACGGGAGACAAGAGACCCAGTACTTC
D gene: -; J gene: TRBJ2-5; clone size: many; V gene: TRBV2; CDR3 protein: CASSGQATETETQYF; CDR3 DNA: TGTGCCAGCAGCGGGCAGGCTACCGAGACAGAGACCCAGTACTTC
D gene: -; J gene: TRBJ2-2; clone size: few; V gene: TRBV18; CDR3 protein: CASSPQGPGKTGELFF; CDR3 DNA: TGTGCCAGCTCACCACAGGGTCCAGGGAAAACCGGGGAGCTGTTTTTT
D gene: TRBD1; J gene: TRBJ1-5; clone size: -; V gene: TRBV27; CDR3 protein: CASSRTGGWQPQHF; CDR3 DNA: TGTGCCAGCAGCCGGACAGGGGGCTGGCAGCCCCAGCATTTT
D gene: -; J gene: TRBJ2-6; clone size: -; V gene: TRBV29-1; CDR3 protein: CSVVGAGANVLTF; CDR3 DNA: TGCAGCGTTGTAGGGGCTGGGGCCAACGTCCTGACTTTC
D gene: TRBD1; J gene: TRBJ1-2; clone size: -; V gene: TRBV7-8; CDR3 protein: CASSKNKGWTGSNYGYTF; CDR3 DNA: TGTGCCAGCAGCAAAAATAAAGGTTGGACAGGTTCTAACTATGGCTACACCTTC
D gene: -; J gene: TRBJ1-1; clone size: -; V gene: TRBV7-9; CDR3 protein: CASSFMTNTEAFF; CDR3 DNA: TGTGCCAGCAGCTTTATGACGAACACTGAAGCTTTCTTT
D gene: -; J gene: TRBJ2-2; clone size: few; V gene: TRBV19; CDR3 protein: CASSIVVHTGELFF; CDR3 DNA: TGTGCCAGTAGTATAGTGGTTCACACCGGGGAGCTGTTTTTT
D gene: TRBD2; J gene: TRBJ2-1; clone size: -; V gene: TRBV10-1; CDR3 protein: CASSEGLAVGEQFF; CDR3 DNA: TGCGCCAGCAGTGAGGGACTAGCAGTTGGGGAGCAGTTCTTC
D gene: TRBD2; J gene: TRBJ2-5; clone size: many; V gene: TRBV2; CDR3 protein: CASSSGNEQETQYF; CDR3 DNA: TGTGCCAGCAGTAGCGGGAATGAGCAAGAGACCCAGTACTTC
D gene: -; J gene: TRBJ2-7; clone size: -; V gene: TRBV20-1; CDR3 protein: CSYNRFANEQYF; CDR3 DNA: TGCAGTTATAATCGTTTTGCGAACGAGCAGTACTTC
D gene: TRBD2; J gene: TRBJ2-7; clone size: many; V gene: TRBV2; CDR3 protein: CASLAVRSYEQYF; CDR3 DNA: TGTGCCAGCCTAGCGGTGCGCTCCTACGAGCAGTACTTC
D gene: -; J gene: TRBJ1-2; clone size: many; V gene: TRBV27; CDR3 protein: CASSPARTGNYGYTF; CDR3 DNA: TGTGCCAGCAGTCCTGCCAGGACGGGAAACTATGGCTACACCTTC
D gene: -; J gene: TRBJ1-6; clone size: many; V gene: TRBV27; CDR3 protein: CASSLSVHRTGGYNSPLHF; CDR3 DNA: TGTGCCAGCAGTTTATCCGTGCATCGAACAGGTGGCTATAATTCACCCCTCCACTTT
D gene: TRBD1; J gene: TRBJ2-5; clone size: many; V gene: TRBV6-1; CDR3 protein: CASRKDREQETQYF; CDR3 DNA: TGTGCCAGCAGAAAGGACAGGGAACAAGAGACCCAGTACTTC
D gene: -; J gene: TRBJ2-7; clone size: many; V gene: TRBV28; CDR3 protein: CASSRGGTYEQYF; CDR3 DNA: TGTGCCAGCAGTCGCGGCGGGACCTACGAGCAGTACTTC